Shown below are 21 T cell receptor beta chains from a single sample sequenced in a study of T cell repertoires in aging, cancer and after chemotherapy. Peripheral blood genomic DNA, not sorted cells or RNA, was the template. Rearranged V-D-J TRB sequences were amplified with a mixed TRB-A/B primer pool. Each CDR3 protein is one row after TCRdb ran MiXCR on the multiplex PCR reads. In the table there are around 2,100 distinct CDR3 sequences, approximately 30% of which are singletons. The source material was blood. The receptors shown here come from a human donor with a solid tumor.

By share of the sample, this clonotype is medium-sized. The chain uses TRBV12-3 or TRBV12-4 and TRBJ2-4, with a tentative D call TRBD2 (6 bases). V dropped 3 bases and J dropped 6 bases, with 12 bases sitting between them. The CDR3 sequence is 14 residues long. CDR3 protein: CASSFGGTGNIQYF. CDR3 DNA: TGTGCCAGCAGTTTCGGGGGTACTGGAAACATTCAGTACTTC.

In its sample, this clonotype is medium-sized. The chain employs TRBV7-6 and TRBJ2-2, with 13 nucleotides matching TRBD2. The CDR3 has 17 amino acids. With 5 bases clipped from V and 0 bases from J, the junction kept 3 bases outside the gene matches. The V gene's germline CDR1 is SGHVS and CDR2 FNYEAQ. The CDR3 here is CASSPGLAGANTGELFF. The CDR3, as DNA: TGTGCCAGCAGCCCAGGACTAGCGGGGGCGAACACCGGGGAGCTGTTTTTT.

This clonotype ranks as medium-sized. The chain uses TRBV7-2 and TRBJ2-1, with D perhaps TRBD1 (5 bases). V was clipped by 5 bases and J by 6 bases, with 17 bases between them. The V gene's germline CDR1 is SGHTA and CDR2 FQGNSA. The CDR3 spans 15 residues. CDR3 protein: CASSLDRLMSNEQFF. CDR3 nucleotide sequence: TGTGCCAGCAGCCTTGACAGACTCATGAGCAATGAGCAGTTCTTC. The full variable domain, completed using reference TRBV7-2 and TRBJ2-1, is GAGVSQSPSNKVTEKGKDVELRCDPISGHTALYWYRQSLGQGLEFLIYFQGNSAPDKSGLPSDRFSAERTGGSVSTLTIQRTQQEDSAVYLCASSLDRLMSNEQFFGPGTRLTVL.

In this sample, this clonotype is medium-sized. The rearrangement uses TRBV5-4 and TRBJ1-4; possible D gene TRBD1, 5 bases. V gave up 2 bases and J gave up 5 bases, with 13 bases separating them. The CDR3 extends over 15 amino acids. Germline values: CDR1 SGHNT, CDR2 YYREEE (reference sequence). As DNA, the CDR3 is TGTGCCAGCAGCTTTGAGGGACGGCTAAATGAAAAACTGTTTTTT. The encoded protein is CASSFEGRLNEKLFF. Based on the CDR3 plus reference TRBV5-4 and TRBJ1-4, the full variable domain is ETGVTQSPTHLIKTRGQQVTLRCSSQSGHNTVSWYQQALGQGPQFIFQYYREEENGRGNFPPRFSGLQFPNYSSELNVNALELDDSALYLCASSFEGRLNEKLFFGSGTQLSVL.

The chain links TRBV5-6 to TRBJ2-3; TRBD2 aligns across 14 bases. Looked up from germline, CDR1 is SGHDT and CDR2 is YYEEEE. V gave up 3 bases and J gave up 3 bases; unmatched junction bases: 6. This CDR3 region has 17 residues. In nucleotides, the CDR3 is TGTGCCAGCAGCTCACTGGGACTAGCGGGGGTTACAGATACGCAGTATTTT. Amino acids: CASSSLGLAGVTDTQYF. Full variable domain (rest looked up from reference TRBV5-6 and TRBJ2-3): DAGVTQSPTHLIKTRGQQVTLRCSPKSGHDTVSWYQQALGQGPQFIFQYYEEEERQRGNFPDRFSGHQFPNYSSELNVNALLLGDSALYLCASSSLGLAGVTDTQYFGPGTRLTVL.

This clonotype qualifies as medium-sized (0.01 to 0.1%). This chain links TRBV18 with TRBJ1-1; D is undetermined. V dropped 1 base and J dropped 0 bases, with 15 bases sitting between them. The CDR3 loop spans 17 amino acids. Germline V lookup: CDR1 KGHSH, CDR2 LQKENI. The CDR3 sequence: CASSPRAESGMNTEAFF. As DNA, the CDR3 is TGTGCCAGCTCACCACGCGCGGAAAGCGGGATGAACACTGAAGCTTTCTTT.

This clonotype is termed medium-sized. The chain couples TRBV14 to TRBJ2-5; no clear D gene. This CDR3 has 15 residues. The germline V and J ends were trimmed by 0 bases and 5 bases, with 13 bases remaining between them. Looked up from germline, CDR1 is SGHDN and CDR2 is FVKESK. In DNA form, the CDR3 reads TGTGCCAGCAGCCAAGACCGTAGGCCGCGGGAGACCCAGTACTTC. Translation: CASSQDRRPRETQYF.

This clonotype was observed once. This may come from a read error, since a much larger clone is one base off. CDR3 protein: CASSQVTSADPTDTQYF. In nucleotides, the CDR3 is TGCGCCAGCAGCCAAGTAACTAGCGCGGACCCCACAGATACGCAGTATTTT. The rearrangement uses TRBV4-1 and TRBJ2-3; 7 bases line up with TRBD2. The CDR3 spans 17 residues. Looked up from germline, CDR1 is MGHRA and CDR2 is YSYEKL. With 1 base clipped from V and 2 bases from J, the junction kept 9 bases outside the gene matches.

The gene calls are TRBV11-2 and TRBJ2-1; tentative D call: TRBD1 (6 bases). The V and J ends lost 5 bases and 0 bases respectively, with 11 bases between them. CDR1 and CDR2 from the germline V gene are SGHAT and FQNNGV. The CDR3 covers 15 residues. The CDR3 bases are TGTGCCAGCAGCACCCGGACAGACTCCTACAATGAGCAGTTCTTC. This codes for CASSTRTDSYNEQFF.

Within the sample, this clonotype is medium-sized. The chain recombines TRBV6-6 with TRBJ1-4, with 11 bases lining up with TRBD1. V lost 7 bases to trimming and J lost 7 bases; unmatched junction nucleotides: 5. The CDR3 totals 14 residues. Germline CDR1 reads MNHNY; CDR2 reads SVGAGI (reference sequence). CDR3 protein: CASTTGQGVEKLFF. DNA for the CDR3: TGTGCCAGCACCACGGGACAGGGGGTTGAAAAACTGTTTTTT.

By share, this clonotype counts as medium-sized (0.01 to 0.1%). This sequence joins TRBV6-1 and TRBJ1-3; 7 bases fit TRBD1. The germline V gene has CDR1 MNHNS and CDR2 SASEGT. V shed 2 bases and J 2 bases; nucleotides not matched to a gene: 6. This CDR3 region has 16 residues. CDR3 in DNA: TGTGCCAGCAGTGAATCGGCTACAGGGGCTGGAAACACCATATATTTT. Translation: CASSESATGAGNTIYF.

This clonotype is medium-sized in the sample. J is TRBJ2-7 and V is TRBV20-1; no reliable D call. The germline CDR1 and CDR2 sequences are DFQATT and SNEGSKA (reference sequence). CDR3 length: 12 amino acids. Trimming removed 6 bases at V and 7 bases at J, with 16 bases between. The CDR3 DNA reads as TGCAGTGCAGACCGACGCCACCGGGAGCAGTACTTC. This codes for CSADRRHREQYF.

This clonotype counts as medium-sized. The chain recombines TRBV6-5 with TRBJ1-4; D gene ambiguous. Trimming left V 0 bases short and J 3 bases short, with 11 bases between. The CDR3 is made up of 16 amino acids. CDR1 and CDR2 from the germline V gene are MNHEY and SVGAGI. The CDR3 sequence: CASSYSREGANEKLFF. Here the CDR3 DNA reads TGTGCCAGCAGTTACTCGAGGGAGGGTGCTAATGAAAAACTGTTTTTT.

A note on this clonotype: Just one base apart from a much larger clone, this may be a read error. The V gene is TRBV15, the J gene TRBJ1-5, with 9 bases aligning to TRBD1. The germline CDR1 and CDR2 sequences are LNHNV and YYDKDF (reference sequence). The length of the CDR3 is 22 residues. The trim removed 3 bases at V and 0 bases at J, leaving 21 bases unmatched. CDR3: CATSSGRVEGGQGRYSNQPQHF. The CDR3 DNA reads as TGTGCCACCAGCAGTGGGAGAGTGGAGGGGGGACAGGGCCGTTATAGCAATCAGCCCCAGCATTTT.

The V gene is TRBV19, the J gene TRBJ2-1; 16 bases line up with TRBD2. V shed 9 bases, J shed 0 bases, and the junction held 8 bases outside the gene matches. The CDR3 spans 18 residues. In germline, CDR1 is LNHDA, CDR2 SQIVND (reference sequence). The CDR3 here is CASKGLAGGQSSYNEQFF. DNA of the CDR3: TGTGCCAGCAAGGGACTAGCGGGGGGGCAGAGCTCCTACAATGAGCAGTTCTTC.

The J gene is TRBJ1-5, the V gene TRBV6-5, with 10 bases lining up with TRBD1. This CDR3 is 18 amino acids long. With 6 bases clipped from V and 0 bases from J, the junction kept 11 bases outside the gene matches. Germline values: CDR1 MNHEY, CDR2 SVGAGI. CDR3 bases: TGTGCCAGCAGCTGGGGGGGACAGGGGTACTATAGCAATCAGCCCCAGCATTTT. The encoded protein is CASSWGGQGYYSNQPQHF.

The chain carries TRBV6-5 and TRBJ2-3; 13 bases match TRBD2. Germline-derived CDR1 and CDR2 are MNHEY and SVGAGI. This CDR3 comprises 15 residues. J gave up 5 bases and V 7 bases, and 6 bases lay outside the gene matches. The CDR3 DNA reads TGTGCCAGCACTAAACTAGCGGGGGGGGGAGATACGCAGTATTTT. It translates to CASTKLAGGGDTQYF.

This clonotype is labeled as medium-sized (0.01 to 0.1%). V usage is TRBV6-5 and J usage is TRBJ1-6; D unclear. V dropped 6 bases and J dropped 0 bases, with 15 bases sitting between them. Germline CDR1 is MNHEY and CDR2 is SVGAGI. This CDR3 region has 17 residues. The CDR3 nucleotides are TGTGCCAGCAGACCCGGACCCACGAGCTCCTATAATTCACCCCTCCACTTT. Translated, it gives CASRPGPTSSYNSPLHF.

This clonotype is judged medium-sized. The rearrangement joins TRBV27 to TRBJ1-5; 8 bases map to TRBD1. In germline, CDR1 is MNHEY, CDR2 SMNVEV (reference sequence). V trimming: 2 bases; J trimming: 9 bases; junction bases outside the gene matches: 9. The length of the CDR3 is 15 residues. This CDR3 is CASSLIGQGVGPQHF. The CDR3 region has the DNA TGTGCCAGCAGTTTAATCGGACAGGGTGTGGGGCCCCAGCATTTT.

Judged by abundance, this clonotype is medium-sized. V gene TRBV6-2 or TRBV6-3 combines with J gene TRBJ2-7, with D perhaps TRBD2 (6 bases). Per germline, CDR1 MNHEY and CDR2 SVGEGT. Trimming stripped 6 bases from V and 0 bases from J, with 12 bases between. This CDR3 has 14 residues. The CDR3 DNA reads TGTGCCAGCAGGCGGGACGGGAGCTCCTACGAGCAGTACTTC. Encoded protein: CASRRDGSSYEQYF.

This clonotype counts as medium-sized. The chain joins TRBV6-5 to TRBJ1-2, with no clear D. V was cut by 0 bases and J by 8 bases, with 13 bases left in between. This CDR3 is built from 14 residues. Looked up from germline, CDR1 is MNHEY and CDR2 is SVGAGI. Here the CDR3 reads CASSYSTADRGYTF. The CDR3 DNA sequence: TGTGCCAGCAGTTACTCGACCGCGGATAGGGGCTACACCTTC.